In its sample, the clone carrying this TCR beta chain was seen a few times. V trimming: 5 bases; J trimming: 4 bases; junction bases outside the gene matches: 1. Germline-derived CDR1 and CDR2 are SGHTA and FQGNSA. The CDR3 contains 12 residues. TCRdb recomputed calls from the 5' RACE reads with MiXCR, one row per CDR3 protein. The table shows under 45,000 distinct CDR3 sequences, with 30% occurring only once. The gene calls are TRBV7-2 and TRBJ2-7, with 8 bases aligning to TRBD1. This clonotype originated in a female donor with breast cancer. What was sequenced was tumor-infiltrating memory CD4+ T cells sorted from the breast tumor. The subset denotes: memory CD4+ T cells, CD4+CD45RO+CD25-. The CDR3 reads CASSRDRYEQYF. In nucleotides, the CDR3 is TGTGCCAGCAGCAGGGACAGGTACGAGCAGTACTTC. Full variable domain (missing parts from reference TRBV7-2 and TRBJ2-7): GAGVSQSPSNKVTEKGKDVELRCDPISGHTALYWYRQSLGQGLEFLIYFQGNSAPDKSGLPSDRFSAERTGGSVSTLTIQRTQQEDSAVYLCASSRDRYEQYFGPGTRLTVT.